One sample yielded the 21 T cell receptor beta chains listed below, sequenced in a study of blood T cell repertoires in COVID-19. Generated by immunoSEQ multiplex PCR, the TCRdb table keeps only in-frame clones and is missing some. The data contain 200,000 or so clones, roughly 84% of them singletons. The specimen sequenced was peripheral blood. Receptors originate from a woman aged 55 to 70 with acute or convalescent COVID-19.

This clone was observed once. V gene TRBV12-3 or TRBV12-4 combines with J gene TRBJ2-1; no clear D. Trimming took off 4 bases at V and 2 bases at J, with 6 bases between the two ends. There are 13 residues in the CDR3. In DNA form, the CDR3 reads TGTGCCAGCAGTTCGGCGGCCTACAATGAGCAGTTCTTC. Translation gives CASSSAAYNEQFF.

The chain employs TRBV2 and TRBJ1-1, with D possibly being TRBD1 (6 bases). Per germline, CDR1 SNHLY and CDR2 FYNNEI. V dropped 7 bases and J dropped 8 bases, with 26 bases sitting between them. The CDR3 sequence is 16 residues long. The CDR3 loop is CASTTGRGRGLSEAFF. The CDR3 coding sequence is TGTGCCAGCACAACAGGGCGGGGGCGAGGCCTCTCCGAAGCTTTCTTT.

This clone occurred a few times. This rearrangement joins TRBV12-3 or TRBV12-4 to TRBJ1-1, with TRBD1 as a possible D gene (6 bases). The ends were cut back, 6 bases at V and 4 bases at J, with 12 bases in the middle. This CDR3 has 13 amino acids. CDR3 coding DNA: TGTGCCAGCAGGAGGGGGGGCGGCACTGAAGCTTTCTTT. It is translated as CASRRGGGTEAFF.

The chain carries TRBV7-2 and TRBJ1-2; D is perhaps TRBD1 (6 bases). The germline V gene has CDR1 SGHTA and CDR2 FQGNSA. The CDR3 spans 15 residues. V was shortened by 3 bases and J by 6 bases, with 17 bases between the two germline ends. CDR3 in DNA: TGTGCCAGCAGCTTGACACGGGACACCTATCATGGCTACACCTTC. The encoded protein is CASSLTRDTYHGYTF.

The chain combines TRBV21-1 with TRBJ1-5; the table's D call, TRBD1, has no DNA check behind it. TRBV21-1 is a pseudogene locus. The CDR3 has 15 amino acids. DNA of the CDR3: TGTGCCAGAGCCGGGACAGGGGGCTCTCATCAGCCCCAGCATTTT. It encodes CARAGTGGSHQPQHF.

The rearrangement uses TRBV30 and TRBJ2-7; TRBD2 matches 7 bases. The CDR3 sequence is 13 residues long. Germline values: CDR1 GTSNPN, CDR2 SVGIG (reference sequence). The V and J ends lost 3 bases and 2 bases, in that order; junction bases with no gene match: 4. The CDR3: CAWSGGKTYEQYF. CDR3 DNA sequence: TGTGCCTGGAGCGGGGGGAAAACCTACGAGCAGTACTTC.

The chain couples TRBV24-1 to TRBJ1-5; D ambiguous. V lost 4 bases and J 0 bases, leaving 9 bases between the germline ends. The length of the CDR3 is 15 residues. Germline V gene lookup returns CDR1 KGHDR and CDR2 SFDVKD. The CDR3 protein is CATSEAPGSNQPQHF. The CDR3 DNA sequence: TGTGCCACCAGTGAGGCGCCAGGTAGCAATCAGCCCCAGCATTTT.

The chain combines TRBV5-1 with TRBJ2-7, with TRBD1 identical over 8 bases. Per the germline V gene, CDR1 is SGHRS and CDR2 is YFSETQ. This CDR3 comprises 13 residues. V shed 5 bases, J shed 5 bases, and the junction held 6 bases outside the gene matches. CDR3 bases: TGCGCCAGCAGTAGCGGACAGGGCAACGAGCAGTACTTC. Its protein product is CASSSGQGNEQYF.

In DNA form, the CDR3 reads TGTGCCAGCAGCCAAGAGGGGCTCGGGAGCTCCTACAATGAGCAGTTCTTC. It encodes CASSQEGLGSSYNEQFF. The J gene is TRBJ2-1, the V gene TRBV3-1 (or the pseudogene TRBV3-2); tentatively, D is TRBD2 (6 bases). Trimming took off 0 bases at V and 0 bases at J, with 12 bases between the two ends. There are 17 residues in the CDR3. CDR1 and CDR2 (germline): LGHDT, YNNKEL (reference sequence).

The J gene is TRBJ1-1, the V gene TRBV2; maybe TRBD1 (6 bases). Germline V gene lookup returns CDR1 SNHLY and CDR2 FYNNEI. Trimming shortened V by 5 bases and J by 8 bases, and 18 bases separated the two germline ends. This CDR3 contains 14 residues. The CDR3 loop reads CASSPRDTPREAFF. The CDR3, as DNA: TGTGCCAGCAGTCCTCGGGACACCCCACGGGAAGCTTTCTTT.

The CDR3 sequence: CASSPGGGAGSDTQYF. CDR3 coding DNA: TGTGCCAGCAGCCCGGGTGGGGGGGCCGGGTCAGATACGCAGTATTTT. V usage is TRBV3-1 (or the pseudogene TRBV3-2) and J usage is TRBJ2-3, with D maybe TRBD2 (7 bases). The CDR3 length is 16 residues. The germline CDR1 and CDR2 sequences are LGHDT and YNNKEL (reference sequence). Trimming removed 4 bases from V and 4 bases from J, with 18 bases in between.

This clone was picked up a small number of times. The chain carries TRBV30 and TRBJ1-2; D gene ambiguous. V was cut by 3 bases and J by 5 bases, with 7 bases left in between. This CDR3 spans 11 amino acids. Germline-derived CDR1 and CDR2 are GTSNPN and SVGIG (reference sequence). The CDR3 loop is CAWSQTYGYTF. The CDR3 nucleotides read TGTGCCTGGAGCCAAACTTATGGCTACACCTTC. The full variable domain, completed using reference TRBV30 and TRBJ1-2, is SQTIHQWPATLVQPVGSPLSLECTVEGTSNPNLYWYRQAAGRGLQLLFYSVGIGQISSEVPQNLSASRPQDRQFILSSKKLLLSDSGFYLCAWSQTYGYTFGSGTRLTVV.

The chain recombines TRBV7-8 with TRBJ2-7; 8 bases map to TRBD2. From germline, CDR1 is SGHVS and CDR2 FQNEAQ. The ends lost 5 bases at V and 7 bases at J; junction bases unmatched: 13. The CDR3 has 15 amino acids. CDR3 nucleotides: TGTGCCAGCAGCCGAGCGGGGGCCACCGTTGGGGAGCAGTACTTC. Its protein product is CASSRAGATVGEQYF.

This clone appeared a single time. The chain carries TRBV29-1 and TRBJ1-4; tentatively, D is TRBD1 (5 bases). CDR3 length equals 14 residues. Per the germline V gene, CDR1 is SQVTM and CDR2 is ANQGSEA. V dropped 4 bases and J dropped 0 bases, with 9 bases sitting between them. This CDR3 reads CSVGGGPTNEKLFF. For the CDR3, the DNA is TGCAGCGTTGGGGGGGGACCAACTAATGAAAAACTGTTTTTT.

The chain joins TRBV11-2 to TRBJ1-1; D is unresolved. V shed 1 base and J shed 10 bases, with 10 bases lying between them. Looked up from germline, CDR1 is SGHAT and CDR2 is FQNNGV. The CDR3 loop spans 12 amino acids. The CDR3 protein is CASSLVGNGAFF. The CDR3 coding sequence is TGTGCCAGCAGCTTAGTGGGCAATGGAGCTTTCTTT.

The V and J genes are TRBV6-1 and TRBJ1-6; a possible D gene is TRBD1 (5 bases). The CDR3 is 14 amino acids. CDR1 is MNHNS and CDR2 is SASEGT in the germline V gene. Deletions cut 3 bases from V and 9 bases from J, with 12 bases between. This CDR3 is CASSDRVLISPLHF. CDR3 nucleotide sequence: TGTGCCAGCAGTGACAGGGTATTGATTTCACCCCTCCACTTT.

The chain couples TRBV2 to TRBJ1-6, with 8 bases aligning to TRBD1. The germline V gene encodes CDR1 SNHLY and CDR2 FYNNEI. The CDR3 totals 16 residues. J lost 4 bases, V lost 5 bases, and 7 bases had no gene match. The CDR3 coding sequence is TGTGCCAGCAGTAGTCAGGGGGCGCGATATAATTCACCCCTCCACTTT. Amino acid sequence: CASSSQGARYNSPLHF.

This chain connects TRBV12-5 to TRBJ2-7; TRBD1 might be the D (5 bases). The CDR3 is made up of 14 amino acids. The germline V gene encodes CDR1 LGHNT and CDR2 FRNRAP. Trimming took 0 bases from V and 2 from J, leaving 8 bases between them. CDR3 sequence (DNA): TGTGCTAGTGGTTTGGTAGACAGTACCTACGAGCAGTACTTC. Translating it yields CASGLVDSTYEQYF.

The genes are TRBV20-1 and TRBJ1-6, with TRBD1 identical over 10 bases. Germline lookup yields CDR1 DFQATT and CDR2 SNEGSKA (reference sequence). This CDR3 region has 16 residues. With 3 bases clipped from V and 6 bases from J, the junction kept 8 bases outside the gene matches. The CDR3 loop reads CSASIGTGARNSPLHF. For the CDR3, the DNA is TGCAGTGCTAGTATTGGGACAGGGGCCCGTAATTCACCCCTCCACTTT.

The rearrangement links TRBV10-1 to TRBJ1-6; D is unclear. The germline CDR1 and CDR2 sequences are WNHNN and SYGVQD (reference sequence). The CDR3 covers 12 residues. Between the trimmed V and J ends, which lost 7 bases and 7 bases, there was a span of 8 bases. DNA for the CDR3: TGCGCCAGCAAATGTCGGAATTCACCCCTCCACTTT. It yields the protein CASKCRNSPLHF.

The rearrangement joins TRBV9 to TRBJ2-2; D ambiguous. V shed 2 bases and J shed 3 bases, with 14 bases lying between them. Germline V gene lookup returns CDR1 SGDLS and CDR2 YYNGEE. This CDR3 spans 16 amino acids. CDR3 DNA: TGTGCCAGCAGCGTCCCGGGTCGCGGTGACACCGGGGAGCTGTTTTTT. It is translated as CASSVPGRGDTGELFF.